This is a list of T cell receptor beta chains from one sample in a study of cytotoxic CD8 clonotypes in ibrutinib-treated CLL. Produced via immunoSEQ multiplex PCR; TCRdb's table is partial and in-frame only. The sample lists roughly 150,000 clones; roughly 76% were seen once. Sequencing was performed on PBMCs, taken after 24 months of ibrutinib treatment. The origin of the receptors is a human donor with chronic lymphocytic leukemia. Both conserved end residues are part of each CDR3. Each record gives: J gene, V gene, clone size, D gene, CDR3 protein, CDR3 DNA. D genes are given only for firm matches. Not every row has a clone size; where given, it reads once, few, many or a size class.

J: TRBJ2-3
V: TRBV5-4
size: -
D: TRBD2
CDR3: CASSFPGAGGADTQYF
DNA: TGTGCCAGCAGCTTTCCGGGAGCGGGGGGGGCAGATACGCAGTATTTT

J: TRBJ1-6
V: TRBV6-5
size: few
D: -
CDR3: CASRPGWGDSPLHF
DNA: TGTGCCAGCAGGCCAGGGTGGGGGGATTCACCCCTCCACTTT

J: TRBJ2-7
V: TRBV16
size: -
D: -
CDR3: CASSQSTPGEQYF
DNA: TGTGCCAGCAGCCAATCGACCCCCGGCGAGCAGTACTTC

J: TRBJ2-3
V: TRBV7-3
size: -
D: -
CDR3: CASSFGLTDTQYF
DNA: TGTGCCAGCAGCTTTGGGCTGACAGATACGCAGTATTTT

J: TRBJ1-2
V: TRBV6-4
size: -
D: TRBD1
CDR3: CAAGRQGSDGYTF
DNA: TGTGCCGCGGGAAGACAGGGGTCGGACGGCTACACCTTC

J: TRBJ2-1
V: TRBV7-3
size: -
D: TRBD2
CDR3: CASRPAGGPYNEQFF
DNA: TGTGCCAGCAGACCAGCGGGAGGGCCATACAATGAGCAGTTCTTC

J: TRBJ2-3
V: TRBV9
size: -
D: -
CDR3: CASSVGTTDTQYF
DNA: TGTGCCAGCAGCGTTGGCACCACAGATACGCAGTATTTT

J: TRBJ1-3
V: TRBV7-5
size: -
D: -
CDR3: CARRRGNTIYF
DNA: TGTGCCAGAAGGAGAGGAAACACCATATATTTT

J: TRBJ1-5
V: TRBV19
size: -
D: -
CDR3: CATPPRRGNQPQHF
DNA: TGTGCCACCCCACCCCGCCGGGGGAATCAGCCCCAGCATTTT

J: TRBJ2-3
V: TRBV27
size: -
D: -
CDR3: CASGRQTLTDTQYF
DNA: TGTGCCAGCGGGCGACAGACCCTCACAGACACGCAGTATTTT

J: TRBJ2-5
V: TRBV27
size: -
D: TRBD2
CDR3: CASRAELAGGRTQYF
DNA: TGTGCCAGCAGGGCAGAACTAGCGGGAGGAAGAACCCAGTACTTC

J: TRBJ2-4
V: TRBV4-2
size: -
D: -
CDR3: CASSQGPGGLAKNIQYF
DNA: TGTGCCAGCAGCCAGGGGCCCGGGGGCCTAGCCAAAAACATTCAGTACTTC

J: TRBJ1-4
V: TRBV11-2
size: -
D: -
CDR3: CASSLWGTLGTNEKLFF
DNA: TGTGCCAGCAGCTTATGGGGCACCCTCGGAACTAATGAAAAACTGTTTTTT

J: TRBJ1-5
V: TRBV18
size: many
D: TRBD1
CDR3: CASSPGTGFVQPQHF
DNA: TGTGCCAGCTCACCAGGGACAGGGTTTGTTCAGCCCCAGCATTTT

J: TRBJ1-2
V: TRBV29-1
size: -
D: TRBD1
CDR3: CSVGSTGASYGYTF
DNA: TGCAGCGTGGGGTCGACAGGGGCGAGCTATGGCTACACCTTC

J: TRBJ2-7
V: TRBV5-6
size: few
D: -
CDR3: CASGPYIDATYEQYF
DNA: TGTGCCAGCGGCCCGTATATTGACGCTACCTACGAGCAGTACTTC

J: TRBJ1-2
V: TRBV6-6
size: once
D: -
CDR3: CASSYGGQYSYGYTF
DNA: TGTGCCAGCAGTTACGGGGGCCAGTACAGCTATGGCTACACCTTC

J: TRBJ2-2
V: TRBV18
size: -
D: -
CDR3: CASSPLRRGGAGELFF
DNA: TGTGCCAGCTCACCACTGAGGCGAGGCGGCGCCGGGGAGCTGTTTTTT

J: TRBJ2-1
V: TRBV2
size: -
D: TRBD2
CDR3: CASPQGASGGPRANEQFF
DNA: TGTGCCAGCCCCCAAGGGGCTAGCGGGGGGCCCCGGGCCAATGAGCAGTTCTTC

J: TRBJ1-1
V: TRBV30
size: once
D: -
CDR3: CAGGTVNTEAFF
DNA: TGTGCCGGGGGGACGGTAAACACTGAAGCTTTCTTT

J: TRBJ1-1
V: TRBV19
size: -
D: -
CDR3: CASSIGAGGPRGFEAFF
DNA: TGTGCCAGTAGTATAGGGGCCGGGGGCCCCCGTGGATTTGAAGCTTTCTTT

J: TRBJ1-6
V: TRBV7-2
size: -
D: -
CDR3: CASSLVAGWNIAPLHF
DNA: TGTGCCAGCAGCTTGGTGGCAGGGTGGAATATCGCACCCCTCCACTTT

J: TRBJ2-5
V: TRBV28
size: -
D: -
CDR3: CASSLGQLSWGETQYF
DNA: TGTGCCAGCAGTTTGGGGCAGCTAAGCTGGGGGGAGACCCAGTACTTC

J: TRBJ1-2
V: TRBV27
size: -
D: TRBD1
CDR3: CASSLVPDRPYGYTF
DNA: TGTGCCAGCAGTTTAGTGCCGGACAGGCCTTATGGCTACACCTTC

J: TRBJ2-2
V: TRBV29-1
size: -
D: -
CDR3: CSGGTGNTGELFF
DNA: TGCAGCGGGGGAACAGGGAACACCGGGGAGCTGTTTTTT

J: TRBJ1-6
V: TRBV5-1
size: -
D: TRBD1
CDR3: CASSLQAPGTDNSPLHF
DNA: TGCGCCAGCAGCTTACAGGCCCCCGGGACAGATAATTCACCCCTCCACTTT

J: TRBJ2-7
V: TRBV28
size: -
D: -
CDR3: CATRAPGPRARGQYF
DNA: TGTGCCACCCGAGCCCCAGGGCCCAGAGCCCGGGGGCAGTACTTC

J: TRBJ2-2
V: TRBV7-3
size: -
D: -
CDR3: CASSPIGGGGGELFF
DNA: TGTGCCAGCAGTCCGATCGGGGGAGGCGGCGGGGAGCTGTTTTTT

J: TRBJ1-1
V: TRBV6-5
size: -
D: -
CDR3: CASSTDYGLAFF
DNA: TGTGCCAGCAGTACCGACTATGGGCTGGCTTTCTTT

J: TRBJ1-1
V: TRBV18
size: once
D: TRBD1
CDR3: CASSPNGQGEAFF
DNA: TGTGCCAGCTCACCAAATGGACAGGGGGAAGCTTTCTTT

J: TRBJ2-7
V: TRBV21-1
size: -
D: -
CDR3: CASSNAARQGGEQYF
DNA: TGTGCCAGCAGCAATGCGGCCCGACAGGGGGGAGAGCAGTACTTC

J: TRBJ1-4
V: TRBV20-1
size: -
D: -
CDR3: CSATDNEKLFF
DNA: TGCAGTGCTACAGACAATGAAAAACTGTTTTTT

J: TRBJ1-2
V: TRBV7-9
size: -
D: -
CDR3: CASSLHVGGTNYGYTF
DNA: TGTGCCAGCAGTCTCCACGTTGGGGGAACTAACTATGGCTACACCTTC

J: TRBJ1-1
V: TRBV19
size: few
D: -
CDR3: CASAGGGGNTEAFF
DNA: TGTGCCAGTGCGGGCGGAGGGGGGAACACTGAAGCTTTCTTT

J: TRBJ2-7
V: TRBV28
size: -
D: -
CDR3: CASSLFALAGYEQYF
DNA: TGTGCCAGCAGTTTATTCGCACTAGCAGGCTACGAGCAGTACTTC

J: TRBJ2-1
V: TRBV7-6
size: -
D: -
CDR3: CASSSRAPYNEQFF
DNA: TGTGCCAGCAGCTCCCGGGCCCCCTACAATGAGCAGTTCTTC

J: TRBJ2-1
V: TRBV9
size: -
D: -
CDR3: CASSVGGKVWNEQFF
DNA: TGTGCCAGCAGCGTAGGCGGAAAAGTGTGGAATGAGCAGTTCTTC

J: TRBJ2-3
V: TRBV18
size: -
D: -
CDR3: CASSPPPRTGSTDTQYF
DNA: TGTGCCAGCTCACCACCTCCACGGACTGGGAGCACAGATACGCAGTATTTT

J: TRBJ1-6
V: TRBV7-9
size: -
D: -
CDR3: CASSFGRGYNSPLHF
DNA: TGTGCCAGCAGCTTCGGGAGAGGATATAATTCACCCCTCCACTTT

J: TRBJ1-6
V: TRBV6-5
size: -
D: TRBD1
CDR3: CASSYGDREASPLHF
DNA: TGTGCCAGCAGTTACGGGGACAGGGAGGCTTCACCCCTCCACTTT

J: TRBJ2-1
V: TRBV19
size: -
D: -
CDR3: CASGDGIRAAGGEQFF
DNA: TGTGCCAGTGGCGACGGCATCAGGGCGGCAGGGGGGGAGCAGTTCTTC

J: TRBJ2-5
V: TRBV20-1
size: -
D: -
CDR3: CSAPKETQYF
DNA: TGCAGTGCCCCCAAAGAGACCCAGTACTTC

J: TRBJ1-1
V: TRBV10-3
size: few
D: TRBD1
CDR3: CAISGQGGATEAFF
DNA: TGTGCCATCAGCGGACAGGGTGGGGCGACTGAAGCTTTCTTT

J: TRBJ1-3
V: TRBV9
size: -
D: -
CDR3: CASSALRTDTIYF
DNA: TGTGCCAGCAGCGCCCTCCGGACAGACACCATATATTTT